This TCR beta chain was captured in a study of cytomegalovirus exposure and HLA in healthy donors. Study-level findings and limits: A later analysis revealed that TCR association rates differed between HLA loci, peaking at DRB1 and bottoming out at HLA-C. Analysis was performed later, and it showed HLA-associated TCR beta chains to be more clonally expanded than equally common others. The likely origin of a cluster of highly shared sequence variants was a sequencing artifact.

The CDR3 length is 15 residues. Germline CDR1 MNHEY, CDR2 SMNVEV (reference sequence). The V end lost 5 bases, the J end lost 7 bases, and 19 bases lay between the germline ends. About this clone: Its antigen is not known.

PCR amplification relied on 60 Vbeta primers (plus 13 Jbeta primers). Here immunoSEQ multiplex PCR was the method, and the copy in TCRdb shows in-frame clones only, minus some. The repertoire holds about 150,000 clones, with approximately 61% as singletons. This TCR was sampled from a human donor in good health. V and J are TRBV27 and TRBJ2-3; D is ambiguous. Input material: PBMCs. In DNA, the CDR3 is TGTGCCAGCAGTCCACTCCTGATTCGGGTCAATACGCAGTATTTT. Amino acids: CASSPLLIRVNTQYF.